Below, one T cell receptor (beta chain) is given with its context. Its target is unknown. This sample was included in a study of shared clonotypes between healthy human individuals. Overall study results and limits: Sequencing depth was a factor that was expected to affect clonotype sharing among donors.

Naive CD45RA+ and memory CD45RA-negative subsets were split from CD4+ cells. The material for each subset, its genomic DNA, was split evenly across several immunoSEQ plates. Assay: immunoSEQ multiplex PCR; the TCRdb copy retains only in-frame clones and omits some. The sample consists of around 1.4 million clones, approximately 98.5% of them appearing once. From germline, CDR1 is MGHDK and CDR2 SYGVNS. V shed 6 bases and J shed 6 bases, with 6 bases lying between them. The CDR3 sequence is 11 residues long. The V gene is TRBV25-1, the J gene TRBJ1-3; D uncertain. Sequences were obtained from naive CD4+ T cells sorted from blood. Subset noted: CD45RA+ positively selected. This TCR derives from a young man in good health. CDR3 amino acids: CASRALNTIYF. The DNA of the CDR3 is TGTGCCAGCAGAGCCTTAAACACCATATATTTT. The complete variable domain, with remaining parts taken from reference TRBV25-1 and TRBJ1-3, reads EADIYQTPRYLVIGTGKKITLECSQTMGHDKMYWYQQDPGMELHLIHYSYGVNSTEKGDLSSESTVSRIRTEHFPLTLESARPSHTSQYLCASRALNTIYFGEGSWLTVV.